These T cell receptor beta chains were read from a single sample in a study of regulatory T cells in long-lasting Graves disease. TCRdb independently ran MiXCR on the multiplex PCR reads; one entry per CDR3 protein. The sample contains more than 300,000 distinct CDR3 sequences, roughly 16% of which appear only once. These same data were also listed under a study on T cells in Graves' hyperthyroidism and ophthalmopathy.

The source material was peripheral blood mononuclear cells (PBMCs), sampled at new diagnosis, from a patient treated with antithyroid drugs. The receptors were gathered from a woman under 30 with Graves disease. The CDR3 runs from the conserved cysteine through the conserved F or W. Clone size is shown for a subset of rows, as once, few, many or a class of expanded clone.

j_call	v_call	clone_size	cdr3_aa
TRBJ1-4	TRBV28	many	CASSFWDISSNEKLFF
TRBJ1-5	TRBV5-1	-	CASSLAAGQPQHF
TRBJ2-1	TRBV7-3	many	CASSLLAGGPIEQFF
TRBJ2-1	TRBV6-4	-	CASSDGLAGDEQFF
TRBJ1-2	TRBV18	few	CASSPNELEYGYTF
TRBJ2-7	TRBV20-1	many	CSARMASEFYEQYF
TRBJ1-1	TRBV4-1	many	CASSQEYGGRGEAFF
TRBJ2-3	TRBV12-3/TRBV12-4	many	CASSLAKDLPTDTQYF
TRBJ2-5	TRBV25-1	few	CASSPGSSGTQYF
TRBJ2-3	TRBV6-1	many	CASSEGQGWADTQYF
TRBJ2-3	TRBV5-6	-	CAGSLWIRDTDTQYF
TRBJ2-7	TRBV20-1	many	CSANPTGKNEQYF
TRBJ1-5	TRBV12-3/TRBV12-4	-	CASSSHGGNQPQHF
TRBJ2-7	TRBV2	many	CASSVGGGSTYEQYF
TRBJ1-6	TRBV6-1	-	CATPGGSFNSPLHF
TRBJ1-1	TRBV30	many	CAWSEKGVGDAFF
TRBJ1-1	TRBV6-5	-	CASSYSIPGATVTEAFF
TRBJ1-2	TRBV9	few	CASSATKTPGQTYGYTF
TRBJ2-5	TRBV15	few	CATSRVSGGGETQYF
TRBJ2-5	TRBV20-1	many	CSANRLAGGTYRTTQYF
TRBJ2-5	TRBV30	many	CAWERGQETQYF